This TCR beta chain was profiled in a study of shared clonotypes between healthy human individuals. Study summary: Plates per donor: three CD4 naive, three CD4 memory, two CD8 naive, one CD8 memory.

The CDR3 is made up of 14 amino acids. Germline assignment: CDR1 MNHEY and CDR2 SVGAGI. Trimming took 8 bases from V and 0 from J; bases not matched to a gene: 5. Per sorted-subset replicate PCR, input was roughly 200 ng DNA, representing about 32,000 T cell genomes. Here immunoSEQ multiplex PCR was the method, and the copy in TCRdb shows in-frame clones only, minus some. The sample lists about 660,000 clones; approximately 79% were seen once. This chain links TRBV6-5 with TRBJ2-5; 8 bases align to TRBD1. The source is a woman aged 30 to 39 in good health. Source material: memory CD4+ T cells sorted from blood. The subset was: CD45RA-negative fraction. The CDR3 DNA reads as TGTGCCAGCGCCCGGGACAGGTACCAAGAGACCCAGTACTTC. Its translation: CASARDRYQETQYF.